These 4 T cell receptor beta chains share one sample of origin, sequenced in a study of cytomegalovirus exposure and HLA in healthy donors. PCR involved 60 Vbeta and 13 Jbeta primers. The method was immunoSEQ multiplex PCR; TCRdb's version includes in-frame clones alone and lacks a portion of them. The table records some 98,000 clones, 70% to 80% of them present only once. Sample: PBMCs. These receptor sequences come from a female donor in good health and CMV-seronegative.

The chain links TRBV5-1 to TRBJ2-5, with TRBD1 identical over 7 bases. The DNA end favors TRBJ2-7, so the J call may be wrong. CDR1 and CDR2 (germline): SGHRS, YFSETQ. This CDR3 is 15 amino acids long. In DNA, the CDR3 is TGCGCCAGCAGCGGGTCGACAGGGCCAGGGTACGAGCAGTACTTC. Translation gives CASSGSTGPGYEQYF.

The V and J genes are TRBV9 and TRBJ2-2; weak D call: TRBD1 (6 bases). The CDR3 sequence is 17 residues long. Germline CDR1 reads SGDLS; CDR2 reads YYNGEE. Trimming cost V 0 bases and J 0 bases, with 12 bases left between them. CDR3 in DNA: TGTGCCAGCAGCGTAGCGGCCAGGGGCGCGAACACCGGGGAGCTGTTTTTT. This codes for CASSVAARGANTGELFF.

The chain couples TRBV13 to TRBJ1-4; D possibly corresponds to TRBD1 (5 bases). CDR1 is PRHDT and CDR2 is FYEKMQ in the germline V gene (reference sequence). The CDR3 length is 14 residues. V lost 3 bases, J lost 5 bases, and 10 bases lay in between. The CDR3 region has the DNA TGTGCCAGCAGCTTCGGGCAGGGAAATGAAAAACTGTTTTTT. Its protein product is CASSFGQGNEKLFF.

The V and J genes are TRBV7-3 and TRBJ1-2, with TRBD1 matching over 8 bases. Germline CDR1 is SGHTA and CDR2 is FQGTGA. With V trimmed by 5 bases and J by 7 bases, 6 bases remained unmatched. The CDR3 runs to 13 residues. For the CDR3, the DNA is TGTGCCAGCAGCGCGGACAGGGAAGGTGGCTACACCTTC. Translating it yields CASSADREGGYTF.